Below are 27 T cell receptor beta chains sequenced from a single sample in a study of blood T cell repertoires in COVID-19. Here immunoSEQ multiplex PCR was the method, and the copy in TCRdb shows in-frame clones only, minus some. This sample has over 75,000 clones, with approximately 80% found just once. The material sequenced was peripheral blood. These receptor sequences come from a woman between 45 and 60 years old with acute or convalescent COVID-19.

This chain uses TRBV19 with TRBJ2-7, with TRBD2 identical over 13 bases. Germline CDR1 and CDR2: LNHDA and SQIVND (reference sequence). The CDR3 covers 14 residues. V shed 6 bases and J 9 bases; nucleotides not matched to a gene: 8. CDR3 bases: TGTGCCAGTAGCCCAAGGACTAGCGGGGGCCGGCAGTACTTC. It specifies CASSPRTSGGRQYF.

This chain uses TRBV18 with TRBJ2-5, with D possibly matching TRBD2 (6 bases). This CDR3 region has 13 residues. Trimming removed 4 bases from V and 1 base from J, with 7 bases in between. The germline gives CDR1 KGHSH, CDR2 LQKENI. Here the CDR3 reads CASSRGVQETQYF. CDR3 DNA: TGTGCCAGCTCACGGGGGGTCCAAGAGACCCAGTACTTC.

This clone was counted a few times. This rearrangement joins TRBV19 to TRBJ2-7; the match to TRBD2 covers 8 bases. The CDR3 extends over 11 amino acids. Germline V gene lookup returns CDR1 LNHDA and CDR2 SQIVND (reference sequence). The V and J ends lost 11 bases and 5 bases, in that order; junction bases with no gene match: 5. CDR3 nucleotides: TGTGCCTCCGGGGGGGTTAACGAGCAGTACTTC. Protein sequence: CASGGVNEQYF.

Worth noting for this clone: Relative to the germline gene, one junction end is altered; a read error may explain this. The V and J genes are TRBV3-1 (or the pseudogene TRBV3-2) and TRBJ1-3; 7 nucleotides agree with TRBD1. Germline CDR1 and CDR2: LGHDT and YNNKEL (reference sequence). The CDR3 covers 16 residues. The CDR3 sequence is CASTQTLQGSGNTIYF. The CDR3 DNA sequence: TGTGCCAGCACCCAAACCTTACAGGGGTCCGGAAACACCATATATTTT.

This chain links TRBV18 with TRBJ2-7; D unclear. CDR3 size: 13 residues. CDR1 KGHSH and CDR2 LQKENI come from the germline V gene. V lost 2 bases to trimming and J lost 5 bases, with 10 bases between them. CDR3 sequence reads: CASSPNLSDEQYF. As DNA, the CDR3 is TGTGCCAGCTCACCAAACCTTTCGGACGAGCAGTACTTC.

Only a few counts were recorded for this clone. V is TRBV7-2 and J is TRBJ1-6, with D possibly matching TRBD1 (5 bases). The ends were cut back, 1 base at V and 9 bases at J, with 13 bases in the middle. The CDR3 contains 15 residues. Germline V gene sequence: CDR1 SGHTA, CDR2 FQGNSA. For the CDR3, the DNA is TGTGCCAGCAGCTTAGAAGACAGAGCCGGTTCACCCCTCCACTTT. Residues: CASSLEDRAGSPLHF.

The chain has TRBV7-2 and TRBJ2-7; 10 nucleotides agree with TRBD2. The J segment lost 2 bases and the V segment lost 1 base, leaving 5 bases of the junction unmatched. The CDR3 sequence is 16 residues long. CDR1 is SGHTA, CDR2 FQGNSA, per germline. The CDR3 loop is CASSLVSGGLAYEQYF. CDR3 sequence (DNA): TGTGCCAGCAGCTTAGTTAGCGGGGGGCTTGCCTACGAGCAGTACTTC.

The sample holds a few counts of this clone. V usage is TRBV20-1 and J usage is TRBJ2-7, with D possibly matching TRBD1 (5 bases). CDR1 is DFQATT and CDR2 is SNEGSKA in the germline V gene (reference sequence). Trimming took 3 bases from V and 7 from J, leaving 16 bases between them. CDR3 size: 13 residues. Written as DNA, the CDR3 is TGCAGTGCTAGTGTGGACCACAGGTTGGAGCAGTACTTC. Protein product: CSASVDHRLEQYF.

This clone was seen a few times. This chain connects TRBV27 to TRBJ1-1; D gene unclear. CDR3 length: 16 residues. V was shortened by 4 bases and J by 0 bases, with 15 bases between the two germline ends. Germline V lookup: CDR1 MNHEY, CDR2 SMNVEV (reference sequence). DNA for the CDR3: TGTGCCAGCAGTTGGAGAATGGAAAGAGTGAACACTGAAGCTTTCTTT. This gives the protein CASSWRMERVNTEAFF.

Written as DNA, the CDR3 is TGTGCCAGCTCATGGGACAACGTAGCCAAAAACATTCAGTACTTC. Translated: CASSWDNVAKNIQYF. The chain combines TRBV18 with TRBJ2-4, with a weak D call TRBD1 (6 bases). Germline CDR1 reads KGHSH; CDR2 reads LQKENI. The V and J ends lost 5 bases and 0 bases respectively, with 11 bases between them. The CDR3 contains 15 residues. The whole variable domain, filled in from reference TRBV18 and TRBJ2-4, reads NAGVMQNPRHLVRRRGQEARLRCSPMKGHSHVYWYRQLPEEGLKFMVYLQKENIIDESGMPKERFSAEFPKEGPSILRIQQVVRGDSAAYFCASSWDNVAKNIQYFGAGTRLSVL.

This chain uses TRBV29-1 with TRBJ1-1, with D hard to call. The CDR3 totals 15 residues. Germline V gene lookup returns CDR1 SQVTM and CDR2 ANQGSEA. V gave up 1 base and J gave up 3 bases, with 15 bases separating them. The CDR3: CSVEGRRDGDTEAFF. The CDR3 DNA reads TGCAGCGTTGAAGGTCGGAGAGACGGGGACACTGAAGCTTTCTTT. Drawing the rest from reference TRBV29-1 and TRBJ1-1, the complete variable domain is SAVISQKPSRDICQRGTSLTIQCQVDSQVTMMFWYRQQPGQSLTLIATANQGSEATYESGFVIDKFPISRPNLTFSTLTVSNMSPEDSSIYLCSVEGRRDGDTEAFFGQGTRLTVV.

The CDR3 coding sequence is TGTGCCAGCAGCTTGGAGTGGCTAGCGGCAGAGACCCAGTACTTC. As protein: CASSLEWLAAETQYF. The genes are TRBV5-5 and TRBJ2-5; TRBD2 matches at 7 bases. CDR3 length: 15 residues. V lost 0 bases, J lost 4 bases, and 6 bases stayed unmatched. Germline V gene lookup returns CDR1 SGHKS and CDR2 YYEKEE (reference sequence).

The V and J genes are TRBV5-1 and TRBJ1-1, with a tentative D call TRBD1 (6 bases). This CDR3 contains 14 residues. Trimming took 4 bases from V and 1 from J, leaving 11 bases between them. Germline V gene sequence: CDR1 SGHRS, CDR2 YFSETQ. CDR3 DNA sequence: TGCGCCAGCAGCAACCCGGGACAGAACACTGAAGCTTTCTTT. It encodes CASSNPGQNTEAFF.

As DNA, the CDR3 is TGTGCCTGGAGTCTTGGGTGGAGGCAGCCCCAGCATTTT. It is translated as CAWSLGWRQPQHF. The V gene is TRBV30, the J gene TRBJ1-5, with D uncertain. The V and J ends lost 2 bases and 7 bases respectively, with 12 bases between them. The germline CDR1 and CDR2 sequences are GTSNPN and SVGIG (reference sequence). CDR3 length equals 13 residues.

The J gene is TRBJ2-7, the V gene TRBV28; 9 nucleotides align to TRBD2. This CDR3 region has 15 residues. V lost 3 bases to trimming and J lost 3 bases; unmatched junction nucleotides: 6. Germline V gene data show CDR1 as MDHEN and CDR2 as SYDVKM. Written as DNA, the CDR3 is TGTGCCAGCAGTTTGCTTGGGACTAGCCTCTACGAGCAGTACTTC. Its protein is CASSLLGTSLYEQYF.

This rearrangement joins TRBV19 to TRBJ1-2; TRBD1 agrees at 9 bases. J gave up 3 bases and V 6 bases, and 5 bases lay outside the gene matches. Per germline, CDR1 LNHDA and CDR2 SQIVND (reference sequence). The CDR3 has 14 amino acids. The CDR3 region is CASRRTGADYGYTF. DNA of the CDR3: TGTGCCAGTAGGCGGACAGGGGCGGACTATGGCTACACCTTC.

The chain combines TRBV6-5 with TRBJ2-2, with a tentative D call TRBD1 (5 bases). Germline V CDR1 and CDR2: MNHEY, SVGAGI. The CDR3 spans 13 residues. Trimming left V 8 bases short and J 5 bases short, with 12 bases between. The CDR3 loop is CASRRGWTGELFF. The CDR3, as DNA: TGTGCCAGCCGTAGGGGATGGACCGGGGAGCTGTTTTTT.

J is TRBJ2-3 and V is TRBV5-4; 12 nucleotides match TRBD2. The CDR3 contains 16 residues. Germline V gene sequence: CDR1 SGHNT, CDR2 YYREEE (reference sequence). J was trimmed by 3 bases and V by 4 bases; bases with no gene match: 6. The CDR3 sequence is CASSPGTSGWTDTQYF. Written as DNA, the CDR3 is TGTGCCAGCAGCCCAGGGACTAGCGGGTGGACAGATACGCAGTATTTT.

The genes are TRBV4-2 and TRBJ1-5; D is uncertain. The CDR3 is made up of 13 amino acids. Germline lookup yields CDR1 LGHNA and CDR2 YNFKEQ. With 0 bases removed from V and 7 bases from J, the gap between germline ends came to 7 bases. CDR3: CASSQDRGQPQHF. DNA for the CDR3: TGTGCCAGCAGCCAAGATCGAGGACAGCCCCAGCATTTT.

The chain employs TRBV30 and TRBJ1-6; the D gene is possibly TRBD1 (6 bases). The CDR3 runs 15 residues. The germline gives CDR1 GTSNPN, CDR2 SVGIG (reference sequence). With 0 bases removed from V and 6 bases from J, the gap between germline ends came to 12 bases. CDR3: CAWSVRAGANSPLHF. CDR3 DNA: TGTGCCTGGAGTGTACGGGCAGGGGCTAATTCACCCCTCCACTTT. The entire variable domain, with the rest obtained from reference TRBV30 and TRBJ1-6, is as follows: SQTIHQWPATLVQPVGSPLSLECTVEGTSNPNLYWYRQAAGRGLQLLFYSVGIGQISSEVPQNLSASRPQDRQFILSSKKLLLSDSGFYLCAWSVRAGANSPLHFGNGTRLTVT.

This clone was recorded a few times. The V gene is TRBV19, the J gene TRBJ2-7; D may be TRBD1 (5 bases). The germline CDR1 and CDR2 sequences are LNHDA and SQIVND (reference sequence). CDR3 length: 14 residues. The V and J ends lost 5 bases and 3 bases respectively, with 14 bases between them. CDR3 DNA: TGTGCCAGTAGTTCGCCCGGACAAAACTACGAGCAGTACTTC. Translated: CASSSPGQNYEQYF.

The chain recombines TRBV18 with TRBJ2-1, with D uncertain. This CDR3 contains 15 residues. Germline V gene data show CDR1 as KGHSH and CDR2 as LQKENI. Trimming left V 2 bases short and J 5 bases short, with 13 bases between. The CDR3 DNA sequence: TGTGCCAGCTCACCAAAAGTGCTATTAAACAATGAGCAGTTCTTC. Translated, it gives CASSPKVLLNNEQFF. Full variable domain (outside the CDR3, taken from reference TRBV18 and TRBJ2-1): NAGVMQNPRHLVRRRGQEARLRCSPMKGHSHVYWYRQLPEEGLKFMVYLQKENIIDESGMPKERFSAEFPKEGPSILRIQQVVRGDSAAYFCASSPKVLLNNEQFFGPGTRLTVL.

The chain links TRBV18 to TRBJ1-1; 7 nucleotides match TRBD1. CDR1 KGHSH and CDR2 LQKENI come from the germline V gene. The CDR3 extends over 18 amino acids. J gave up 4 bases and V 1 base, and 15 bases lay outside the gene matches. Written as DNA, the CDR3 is TGTGCCAGCTCACCACGTGAGAAACGACAGGGAGGAGGCACTGAAGCTTTCTTT. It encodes CASSPREKRQGGGTEAFF.

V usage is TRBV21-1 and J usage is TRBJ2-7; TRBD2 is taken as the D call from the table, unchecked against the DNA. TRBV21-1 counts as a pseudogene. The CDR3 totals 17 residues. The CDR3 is CASSKGVSGRSSYEQYF. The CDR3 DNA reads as TGTGCCAGCAGCAAAGGTGTGAGCGGGAGGAGCTCCTACGAGCAGTACTTC.

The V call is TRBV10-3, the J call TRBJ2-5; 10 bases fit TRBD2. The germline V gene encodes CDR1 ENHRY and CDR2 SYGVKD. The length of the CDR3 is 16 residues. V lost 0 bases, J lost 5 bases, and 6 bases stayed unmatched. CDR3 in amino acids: CAISESQRGGRETQYF. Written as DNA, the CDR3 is TGTGCCATCAGTGAGTCTCAGCGGGGGGGCCGTGAGACCCAGTACTTC.

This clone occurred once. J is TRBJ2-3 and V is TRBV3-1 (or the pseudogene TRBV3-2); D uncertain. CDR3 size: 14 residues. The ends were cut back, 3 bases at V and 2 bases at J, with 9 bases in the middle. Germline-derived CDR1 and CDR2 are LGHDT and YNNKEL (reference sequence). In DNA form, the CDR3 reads TGTGCCAGCAGCCATCGACTGCACACAGATACGCAGTATTTT. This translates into CASSHRLHTDTQYF.

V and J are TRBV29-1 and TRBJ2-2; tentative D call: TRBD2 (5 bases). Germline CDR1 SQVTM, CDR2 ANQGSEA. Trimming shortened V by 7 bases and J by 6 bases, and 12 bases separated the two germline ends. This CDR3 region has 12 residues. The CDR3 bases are TGCAGCGGACAAGCGGACTCCGGGGAGCTGTTTTTT. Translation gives CSGQADSGELFF.